Described below is a single TCR beta chain sequence and its context. This sample is part of a study of OX40 agonist ivuxolimab in advanced cancers. The data were produced by immunoSEQ multiplex PCR, yet TCRdb's version contains in-frame clones alone and is incomplete. The sample yields fewer than 90,000 clones, about 91% seen once. The sequence was obtained from an adult with an advanced solid tumor such as melanoma, head and neck, liver or kidney cancer. Here the sequenced sample was CD4+ or CD8+ T cells sorted from blood, taken in a trial of the OX40 agonist ivuxolimab.

The CDR3 protein is CASSTGTGDEKLFF. In DNA form, the CDR3 reads TGCGCCAGCAGCACCGGGACAGGGGATGAAAAACTGTTTTTT. The chain uses TRBV5-1 and TRBJ1-4, with 10 nucleotides matching TRBD1. Germline values: CDR1 SGHRS, CDR2 YFSETQ. This CDR3 has 14 amino acids. Trimming cost V 4 bases and J 6 bases; bases outside gene matches: 3.